Listed here are 24 T cell receptor beta chains from one sample, sequenced in a study of blood T cell repertoires in COVID-19. Sequenced by immunoSEQ multiplex PCR; TCRdb stores in-frame clones only, minus some. Of around 240,000 clones listed, approximately 84% were seen once; the top ten hold about 2.9%. The sequenced sample consisted of peripheral blood. These receptors were taken from a woman aged 30 to 39 who had recovered from COVID-19.

This clone was recorded a few times. The V call is TRBV2, the J call TRBJ2-5; D call uncertain. Germline V gene sequence: CDR1 SNHLY, CDR2 FYNNEI. There are 12 residues in the CDR3. The V gene lost 5 bases and the J gene lost 3 bases, with 7 bases spanning the gap. CDR3 in DNA: TGTGCCAGCAGTCGGTTTAAAGAGACCCAGTACTTC. It yields the protein CASSRFKETQYF.

A few counts support this clone. V gene TRBV4-3 combines with J gene TRBJ2-3; TRBD2 aligns across 7 bases. Trimming took 2 bases from V and 0 from J; bases not matched to a gene: 5. CDR1 and CDR2 (germline): LGHNA, YSLEER. The CDR3 contains 16 residues. The CDR3 spells CASSQQAGFSTDTQYF. CDR3 DNA sequence: TGCGCCAGCAGCCAACAAGCGGGGTTTAGCACAGATACGCAGTATTTT.

The chain joins TRBV18 to TRBJ2-5, with a possible D match to TRBD1 (6 bases). This CDR3 is 14 amino acids long. V lost 8 bases to trimming and J lost 1 base, with 14 bases between them. Germline V lookup: CDR1 KGHSH, CDR2 LQKENI. CDR3 DNA sequence: TGTGCCAGCAAAGGGGGACCCATCCAAGAGACCCAGTACTTC. Amino acids: CASKGGPIQETQYF.

The chain combines TRBV5-1 with TRBJ1-5, with a tentative D call TRBD1 (5 bases). Looked up from germline, CDR1 is SGHRS and CDR2 is YFSETQ. V was trimmed by 4 bases and J by 7 bases, leaving 12 bases between them. The CDR3 contains 13 residues. The CDR3 loop reads CASSPGEGQPQHF. CDR3 bases: TGCGCCAGCAGCCCTGGGGAGGGGCAGCCCCAGCATTTT.

The chain carries TRBV11-2 and TRBJ2-1; no definite D call. V gave up 4 bases and J gave up 6 bases, with 13 bases separating them. Per the germline V gene, CDR1 is SGHAT and CDR2 is FQNNGV. The CDR3 is made up of 14 amino acids. The CDR3: CASSSIQVSNEQFF. CDR3 nucleotide sequence: TGTGCCAGCAGCTCGATCCAGGTATCCAATGAGCAGTTCTTC.

This chain connects TRBV11-2 to TRBJ2-7, with 11 bases aligning to TRBD2. CDR3 length equals 14 residues. Losses at the gene ends were 5 bases for V and 6 bases for J; bases not matched to a gene: 6. CDR1 and CDR2 (germline): SGHAT, FQNNGV. CDR3 amino acids: CASSPSGGPLEQYF. The CDR3 DNA reads as TGTGCCAGCAGCCCTAGCGGGGGGCCCCTCGAGCAGTACTTC.

The rearrangement joins TRBV7-8 to TRBJ1-5, with D unresolved. CDR3 length: 15 residues. Germline loops: CDR1 SGHVS, CDR2 FQNEAQ. The V end was cut by 1 base, the J end by 5 bases, with 12 bases between. The CDR3 loop reads CASSLGSSGYQPQHF. The CDR3 coding sequence is TGTGCCAGCAGCTTAGGGTCTTCGGGGTATCAGCCCCAGCATTTT.

This clone was recorded a few times. The J gene is TRBJ1-5, the V gene TRBV19, with D perhaps matching TRBD1 (6 bases). The CDR3 contains 16 residues. The germline V and J ends were trimmed by 5 bases and 3 bases, with 17 bases remaining between them. The germline V gene has CDR1 LNHDA and CDR2 SQIVND (reference sequence). The CDR3 is CASSPQTGRNNQPQHF. The CDR3 DNA reads as TGTGCCAGTAGTCCCCAGACAGGCCGGAACAATCAGCCCCAGCATTTT.

The chain combines TRBV6-6 with TRBJ2-7; TRBD2 aligns across 8 bases. Germline assignment: CDR1 MNHNY and CDR2 SVGAGI (reference sequence). V shed 6 bases, J shed 7 bases, and the junction held 11 bases outside the gene matches. The CDR3 extends over 14 amino acids. Here the CDR3 DNA reads TGTGCCAGCAGCCCCCCCGGGGGGGTGGGTGAGCAGTACTTC. Protein sequence: CASSPPGGVGEQYF.

The chain couples TRBV11-2 to TRBJ2-5; 11 bases match TRBD2. The CDR3 has 16 amino acids. Germline CDR1 and CDR2: SGHAT and FQNNGV. The V segment lost 5 bases and the J segment 2 bases; nucleotides outside the gene matches: 7. CDR3 protein: CASSHTSGGPQETQYF. In nucleotides, the CDR3 is TGTGCCAGCAGCCATACTAGCGGGGGCCCACAAGAGACCCAGTACTTC.

Here the CDR3 DNA reads TGCGCCAGCAGCCAAGATGATAGCTCCTACAATGAGCAGTTCTTC. Amino acid sequence: CASSQDDSSYNEQFF. The rearrangement joins TRBV4-3 to TRBJ2-1, with D hard to call. The V end lost 0 bases, the J end lost 0 bases, and 6 bases lay between the germline ends. Germline-derived CDR1 and CDR2 are LGHNA and YSLEER. The CDR3 extends over 15 amino acids.

This clone was seen more than once but under ten times. The V call is TRBV30, the J call TRBJ1-6; 8 positions match TRBD1. The CDR3 is made up of 14 amino acids. The germline V gene encodes CDR1 GTSNPN and CDR2 SVGIG (reference sequence). Germline trimming cut 7 bases from V and 9 bases from J; bases unmatched to any gene: 11. The CDR3 coding sequence is TGTGCCTCGGCCCGGACAGGGTCAGTTTCACCCCTCCACTTT. Amino acids: CASARTGSVSPLHF.

As DNA, the CDR3 is TGCGCCAGCAGCCAAGATGGTATCGGTGGGTGGACAGGGGCCTACGAGCAGTACTTC. Encoded protein: CASSQDGIGGWTGAYEQYF. This chain links TRBV4-1 with TRBJ2-7; 9 bases are a match to TRBD1. With V trimmed by 0 bases and J by 2 bases, 14 bases remained unmatched. This CDR3 has 19 residues. Per the germline V gene, CDR1 is MGHRA and CDR2 is YSYEKL.

This chain's CDR3 is CASSLGNRGSSYEQYF. Here the CDR3 DNA reads TGTGCCAGCAGCTTAGGTAACAGGGGTTCATCCTACGAGCAGTACTTC. The chain joins TRBV7-6 to TRBJ2-7, with TRBD1 identical over 7 bases. This CDR3 is built from 16 residues. V gave up 1 base and J gave up 1 base; unmatched junction bases: 7. Germline values: CDR1 SGHVS, CDR2 FNYEAQ.

The chain joins TRBV5-6 to TRBJ1-6; 7 positions agree with TRBD1. Germline CDR1 and CDR2: SGHDT and YYEEEE. The CDR3 totals 16 residues. V was clipped by 5 bases and J by 3 bases; unmatched bases: 8. For the CDR3, the DNA is TGTGCCAGCAGTCGTGGGACAGAACACTATAATTCACCCCTCCACTTT. Translation gives CASSRGTEHYNSPLHF.

The chain combines TRBV13 with TRBJ1-1; the D gene is possibly TRBD1 (5 bases). The CDR3 is 12 residues long. V lost 3 bases and J lost 4, with 6 bases in between. Germline V gives CDR1 PRHDT, CDR2 FYEKMQ (reference sequence). The DNA of the CDR3 is TGTGCCAGCAGCTTCAGGGCCACTGAAGCTTTCTTT. Translating gives CASSFRATEAFF.

The rearrangement uses TRBV6-5 and TRBJ1-2; tentatively, D is TRBD1 (5 bases). Germline V gene data show CDR1 as MNHEY and CDR2 as SVGAGI. Trimming cost V 6 bases and J 6 bases, with 14 bases left between them. There are 13 residues in the CDR3. The chain's CDR3 is CASRSRVVDGYTF. DNA for the CDR3: TGTGCCAGCAGGTCCAGGGTAGTGGATGGCTACACCTTC.

This sequence joins TRBV5-5 and TRBJ1-5, with TRBD1 matching over 7 bases. J was trimmed by 3 bases and V by 4 bases; bases with no gene match: 10. The CDR3 sequence is 16 residues long. The germline CDR1 and CDR2 sequences are SGHKS and YYEKEE (reference sequence). The CDR3 sequence is CASSPLATGPNQPQHF. As DNA, the CDR3 is TGTGCCAGCAGCCCCTTAGCGACAGGGCCCAATCAGCCCCAGCATTTT.

This chain joins TRBV10-1 and TRBJ2-7; weak D call: TRBD1 (6 bases). V was clipped by 3 bases and J by 4 bases, with 13 bases between them. CDR3 length: 14 amino acids. In germline, CDR1 is WNHNN, CDR2 SYGVQD (reference sequence). CDR3 sequence (DNA): TGCGCCAGCAGTGACCGGGACATGTGGTACGAGCAGTACTTC. Translated: CASSDRDMWYEQYF.

The chain couples TRBV7-3 to TRBJ2-7, with TRBD2 identical over 11 bases. Germline lookup yields CDR1 SGHTA and CDR2 FQGTGA. This CDR3 spans 14 amino acids. V shed 2 bases, J shed 6 bases, and the junction held 3 bases outside the gene matches. The CDR3 spells CASSLLAGGSEQYF. CDR3 DNA: TGTGCCAGCAGCTTACTAGCGGGGGGAAGCGAGCAGTACTTC.

The CDR3 nucleotides are TGTGCCAGTAGTATAGTTCAGCGGGGGGACAATGAGCAGTTCTTC. Residues: CASSIVQRGDNEQFF. The V gene is TRBV19, the J gene TRBJ2-1, with 9 bases fitting TRBD2. This CDR3 region has 15 residues. V lost 1 base and J lost 5; bases outside the gene matches: 3. CDR1 and CDR2 from the germline V gene are LNHDA and SQIVND (reference sequence).

CDR3 amino acids: CASSPEVRINNEQFF. CDR3 nucleotide sequence: TGTGCCAGCAGCCCCGAAGTCAGAATCAACAATGAGCAGTTCTTC. This chain joins TRBV7-6 and TRBJ2-1; D gene uncertain. Germline V gives CDR1 SGHVS, CDR2 FNYEAQ. The CDR3 has 15 amino acids. V was pared by 5 bases and J by 5 bases, with 16 bases between.

CDR3 amino acids: CASSFGSLDGYTF. CDR3 nucleotides: TGTGCCAGCAGCTTCGGGTCGCTTGACGGCTACACCTTC. The gene calls are TRBV7-9 and TRBJ1-2; D gene unclear. The ends were cut back, 3 bases at V and 8 bases at J, with 13 bases in the middle. The CDR3 is 13 residues long. Germline-derived CDR1 and CDR2 are SEHNR and FQNEAQ (reference sequence).

This clone came up once. The chain joins TRBV9 to TRBJ2-1; 9 positions agree with TRBD1. This CDR3 has 15 residues. From germline, CDR1 is SGDLS and CDR2 YYNGEE. V lost 0 bases and J lost 8; bases outside the gene matches: 6. This chain's CDR3 is CASSVGTGDIDEQFF. CDR3 DNA sequence: TGTGCCAGCAGCGTAGGGACAGGGGATATTGATGAGCAGTTCTTC.